The rows below give T cell receptor beta chains drawn from one sample of a study of shared clonotypes between healthy human individuals. TCRdb's table, derived via immunoSEQ multiplex PCR, lists solely in-frame clones and lacks some. Among around 600,000 clones listed, roughly 98% were seen once. The sequenced sample was naive CD8+ T cells sorted from blood. The receptors were gathered from a man aged 25-45 years in good health. CDR3s include the opening cysteine and the closing phenylalanine or tryptophan. Fields, in order: V gene, clone size, J gene, CDR3 protein. Size tells how often a clone was seen (once, few, many) or the class of an expanded clone, and some rows leave it out.

>TRBV7-7|once|TRBJ2-2
CASSLATTGELFF
>TRBV27|NA|TRBJ2-1
CASTNLAGVRNEQFF
>TRBV14|NA|TRBJ2-1
CASSQSGLADNEQFF
>TRBV7-9|NA|TRBJ2-7
CASSLGLGTLSYEQYF
>TRBV29-1|NA|TRBJ2-7
CSVETGKDYEQYF
>TRBV7-9|NA|TRBJ1-3
CASSHDFLSGNTIYF
>TRBV4-1|NA|TRBJ1-1
CASSQEPGMNTEAFF
>TRBV11-2|NA|TRBJ2-5
CASSLEAVRGSEETQYF
>TRBV2|NA|TRBJ2-7
CASTSVRQGEYEQYF
>TRBV4-2|NA|TRBJ1-1
CASSQELTLATEAFF
>TRBV27|NA|TRBJ2-7
CASSLSGVGSYEQYF
>TRBV7-7|NA|TRBJ2-2
CASSLNVAENTGELFF
>TRBV7-7|NA|TRBJ2-7
CASSPYRGSYEQYF
>TRBV27|NA|TRBJ2-3
CASNPGMFPADTQYF
>TRBV18|NA|TRBJ2-5
CASSPIRGRGPHQETQYF
>TRBV30|NA|TRBJ2-2
CAWSEASGSNTGELFF
>TRBV5-1|NA|TRBJ2-1
CASSDSVDNEQFF
>TRBV5-6|NA|TRBJ2-1
CASSPEAGEIQEFF
>TRBV7-2|once|TRBJ2-3
CASSSPIRAGGTDTQYF
>TRBV7-9|NA|TRBJ2-3
CASSPTSGLPDTQYF
>TRBV6-6|once|TRBJ1-4
CASSYSGVNEKLFF
>TRBV30|NA|TRBJ1-2
CAWTWTGRDGYTF
>TRBV9|NA|TRBJ1-1
CASSAGQGLGYTEAFF
>TRBV29-1|NA|TRBJ2-3
CSVWLKRDTQYF
>TRBV7-9|NA|TRBJ1-3
CASSPTQSRNTIYF
>TRBV7-3|NA|TRBJ1-2
CASSLGLNFGYTF
>TRBV4-1|NA|TRBJ2-5
CASSQVGQGEAQYF
>TRBV29-1|NA|TRBJ2-1
CSVEGQGTYNEQFF
>TRBV18|once|TRBJ2-2
CASSPLAGLLSETSGISGELFF
>TRBV7-9|NA|TRBJ1-2
CASSLGRDGYTF
>TRBV5-6|NA|TRBJ2-5
CASSIGTGMYETQYF
>TRBV7-9|NA|TRBJ2-3
CASSPPGLAGDYTQYF